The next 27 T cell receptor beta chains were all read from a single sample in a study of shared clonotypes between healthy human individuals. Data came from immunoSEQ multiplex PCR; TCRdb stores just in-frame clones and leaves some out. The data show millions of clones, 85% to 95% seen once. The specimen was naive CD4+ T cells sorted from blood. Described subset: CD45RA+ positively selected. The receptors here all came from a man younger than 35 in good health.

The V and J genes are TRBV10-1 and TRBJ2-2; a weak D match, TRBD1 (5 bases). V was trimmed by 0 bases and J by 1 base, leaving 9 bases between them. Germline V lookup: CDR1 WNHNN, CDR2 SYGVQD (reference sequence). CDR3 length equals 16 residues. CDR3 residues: CASSESITGNTGELFF. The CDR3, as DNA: TGCGCCAGCAGTGAGTCGATCACAGGGAACACCGGGGAGCTGTTTTTT.

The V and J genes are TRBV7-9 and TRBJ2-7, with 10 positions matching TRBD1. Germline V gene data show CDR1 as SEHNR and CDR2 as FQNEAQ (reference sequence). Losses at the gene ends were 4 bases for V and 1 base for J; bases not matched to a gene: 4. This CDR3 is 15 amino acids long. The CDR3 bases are TGTGCCAGCAGCTGGGGACAGGGGAGATCCTACGAGCAGTACTTC. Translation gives CASSWGQGRSYEQYF.

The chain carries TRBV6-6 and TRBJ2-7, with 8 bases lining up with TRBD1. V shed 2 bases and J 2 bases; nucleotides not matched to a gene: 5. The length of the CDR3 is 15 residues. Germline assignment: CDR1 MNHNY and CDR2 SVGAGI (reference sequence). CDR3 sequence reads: CASSYRTGNTYEQYF. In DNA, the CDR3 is TGTGCCAGCAGTTACAGGACAGGGAATACCTACGAGCAGTACTTC.

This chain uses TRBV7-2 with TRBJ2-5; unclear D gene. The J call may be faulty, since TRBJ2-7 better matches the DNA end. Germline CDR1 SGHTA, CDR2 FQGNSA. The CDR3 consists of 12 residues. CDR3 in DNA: TGTGCCAGCAGCGTCAACAGAGGCGAGCAGTACTTC. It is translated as CASSVNRGEQYF.

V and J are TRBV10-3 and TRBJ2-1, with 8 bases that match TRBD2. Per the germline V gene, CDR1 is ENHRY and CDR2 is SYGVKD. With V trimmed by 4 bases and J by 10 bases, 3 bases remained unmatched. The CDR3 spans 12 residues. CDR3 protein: CAISASGWEQFF. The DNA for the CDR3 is TGTGCCATCAGTGCTAGCGGGTGGGAGCAGTTCTTC.

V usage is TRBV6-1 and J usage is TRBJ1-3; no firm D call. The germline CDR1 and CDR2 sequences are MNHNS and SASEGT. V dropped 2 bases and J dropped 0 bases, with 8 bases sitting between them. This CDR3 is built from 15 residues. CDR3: CASSEKRSSGNTIYF. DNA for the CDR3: TGTGCCAGCAGTGAAAAAAGAAGCTCTGGAAACACCATATATTTT.

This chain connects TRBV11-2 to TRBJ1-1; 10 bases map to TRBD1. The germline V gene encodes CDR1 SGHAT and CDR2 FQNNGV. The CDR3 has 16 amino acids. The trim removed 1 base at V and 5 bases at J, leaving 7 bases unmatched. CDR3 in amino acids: CASSLAGQGVRTEAFF. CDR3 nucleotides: TGTGCCAGCAGCTTAGCTGGACAGGGGGTGAGGACTGAAGCTTTCTTT.

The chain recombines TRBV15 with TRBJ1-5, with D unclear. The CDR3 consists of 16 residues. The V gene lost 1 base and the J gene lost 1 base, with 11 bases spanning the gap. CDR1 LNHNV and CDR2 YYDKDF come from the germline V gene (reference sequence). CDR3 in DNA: TGTGCCACCAGCAGAGGGTCCGGGATCAGCAATCAGCCCCAGCATTTT. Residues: CATSRGSGISNQPQHF.

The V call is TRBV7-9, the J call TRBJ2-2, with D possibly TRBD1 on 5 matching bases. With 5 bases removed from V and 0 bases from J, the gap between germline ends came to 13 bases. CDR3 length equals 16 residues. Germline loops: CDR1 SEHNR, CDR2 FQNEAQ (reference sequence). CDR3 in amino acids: CASSRQTTTNTGELFF. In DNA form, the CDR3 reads TGTGCCAGCAGCAGACAGACCACTACGAACACCGGGGAGCTGTTTTTT.

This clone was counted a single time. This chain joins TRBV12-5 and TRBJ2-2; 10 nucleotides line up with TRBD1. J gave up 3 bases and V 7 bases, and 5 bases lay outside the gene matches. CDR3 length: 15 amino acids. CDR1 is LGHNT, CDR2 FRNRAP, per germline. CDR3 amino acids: CASELGQGYTGELFF. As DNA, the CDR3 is TGTGCTAGTGAATTGGGACAGGGGTACACCGGGGAGCTGTTTTTT.

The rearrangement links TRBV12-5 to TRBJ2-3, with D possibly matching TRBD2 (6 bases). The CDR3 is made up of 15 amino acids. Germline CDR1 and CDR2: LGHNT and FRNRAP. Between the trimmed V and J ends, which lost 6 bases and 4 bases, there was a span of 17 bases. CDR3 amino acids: CASGPAGLGADTQYF. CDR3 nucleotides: TGTGCTAGTGGGCCAGCGGGTTTGGGAGCAGATACGCAGTATTTT. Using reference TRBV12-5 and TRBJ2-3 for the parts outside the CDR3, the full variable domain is DARVTQTPRHKVTEMGQEVTMRCQPILGHNTVFWYRQTMMQGLELLAYFRNRAPLDDSGMPKDRFSAEMPDATLATLKIQPSEPRDSAVYFCASGPAGLGADTQYFGPGTRLTVL.

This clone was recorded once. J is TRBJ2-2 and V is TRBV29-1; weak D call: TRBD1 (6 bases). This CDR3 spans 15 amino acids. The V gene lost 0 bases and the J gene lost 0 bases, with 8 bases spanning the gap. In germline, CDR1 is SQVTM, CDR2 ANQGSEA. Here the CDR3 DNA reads TGCAGCGTTGAAGAACGGACAGCGAACACCGGGGAGCTGTTTTTT. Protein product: CSVEERTANTGELFF.

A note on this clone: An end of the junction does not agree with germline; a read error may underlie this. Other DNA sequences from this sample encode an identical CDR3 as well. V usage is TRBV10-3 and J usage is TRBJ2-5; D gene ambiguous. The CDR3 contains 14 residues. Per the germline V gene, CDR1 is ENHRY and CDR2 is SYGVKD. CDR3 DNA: TGCGCCATCAGTGGGTCGGGTGATCAAGAGACCCAGTACTTC. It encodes CAISGSGDQETQYF.

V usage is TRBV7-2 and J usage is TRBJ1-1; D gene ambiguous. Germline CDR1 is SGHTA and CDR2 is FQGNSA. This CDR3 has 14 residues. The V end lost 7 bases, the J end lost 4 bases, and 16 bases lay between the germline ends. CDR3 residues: CASTPPPWGTEAFF. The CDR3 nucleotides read TGTGCCAGCACCCCACCCCCCTGGGGCACTGAAGCTTTCTTT.

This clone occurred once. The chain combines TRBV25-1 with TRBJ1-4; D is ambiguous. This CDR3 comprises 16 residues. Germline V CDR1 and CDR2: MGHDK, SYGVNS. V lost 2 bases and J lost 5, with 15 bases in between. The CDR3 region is CASSETVVGLNEKLFF. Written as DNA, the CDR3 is TGTGCCAGCAGTGAAACCGTAGTAGGGTTAAATGAAAAACTGTTTTTT.

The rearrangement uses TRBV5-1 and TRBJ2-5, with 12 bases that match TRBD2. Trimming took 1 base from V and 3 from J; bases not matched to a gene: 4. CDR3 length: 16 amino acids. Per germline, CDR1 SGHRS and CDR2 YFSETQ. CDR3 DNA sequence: TGCGCCAGCAGCTTGACCCTAGCGGGGGGGGAAGAGACCCAGTACTTC. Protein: CASSLTLAGGEETQYF.

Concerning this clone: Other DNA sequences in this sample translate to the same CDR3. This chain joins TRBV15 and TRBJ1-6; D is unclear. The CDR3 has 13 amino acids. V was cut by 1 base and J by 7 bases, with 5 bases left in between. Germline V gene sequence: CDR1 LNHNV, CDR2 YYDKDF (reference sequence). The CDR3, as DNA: TGTGCCACCAGCAGAGGGGTGAATTCACCCCTCCACTTT. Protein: CATSRGVNSPLHF.

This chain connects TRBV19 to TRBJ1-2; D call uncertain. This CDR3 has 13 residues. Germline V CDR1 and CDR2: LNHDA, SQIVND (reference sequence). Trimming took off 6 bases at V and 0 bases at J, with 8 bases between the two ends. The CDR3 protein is CASSPSTNYGYTF. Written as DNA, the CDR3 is TGTGCCAGTAGCCCGTCGACTAACTATGGCTACACCTTC.

The CDR3 coding sequence is TGTGCCAGCAGTTTGGCGGGGTATACGAACACCGGGGAGCTGTTTTTT. Translation: CASSLAGYTNTGELFF. This rearrangement joins TRBV28 to TRBJ2-2, with D possibly matching TRBD2 (6 bases). Deletions cut 3 bases from V and 0 bases from J, with 11 bases between. The germline CDR1 and CDR2 sequences are MDHEN and SYDVKM. The CDR3 covers 16 residues.

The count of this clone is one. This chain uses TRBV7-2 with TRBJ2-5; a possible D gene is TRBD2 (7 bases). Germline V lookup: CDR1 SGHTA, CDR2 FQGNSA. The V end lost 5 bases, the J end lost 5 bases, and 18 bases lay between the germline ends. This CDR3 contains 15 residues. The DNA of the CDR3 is TGTGCCAGCAGCCCAGAGGGGGGAGGGCTCGAGACCCAGTACTTC. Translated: CASSPEGGGLETQYF.

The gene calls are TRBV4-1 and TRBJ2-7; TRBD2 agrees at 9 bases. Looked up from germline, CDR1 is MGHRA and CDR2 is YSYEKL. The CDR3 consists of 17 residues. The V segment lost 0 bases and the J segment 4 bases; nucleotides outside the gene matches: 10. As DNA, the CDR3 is TGCGCCAGCAGCCAAGAGCGGGGGGGGCACAGATTGTACGAGCAGTACTTC. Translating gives CASSQERGGHRLYEQYF.

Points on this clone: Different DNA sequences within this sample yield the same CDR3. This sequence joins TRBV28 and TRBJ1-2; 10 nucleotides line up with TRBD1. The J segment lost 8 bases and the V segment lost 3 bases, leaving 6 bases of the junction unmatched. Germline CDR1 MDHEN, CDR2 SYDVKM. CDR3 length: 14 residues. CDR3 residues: CASSFRDRGGGYTF. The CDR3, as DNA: TGTGCCAGCAGTTTCAGGGACAGGGGAGGGGGCTACACCTTC.

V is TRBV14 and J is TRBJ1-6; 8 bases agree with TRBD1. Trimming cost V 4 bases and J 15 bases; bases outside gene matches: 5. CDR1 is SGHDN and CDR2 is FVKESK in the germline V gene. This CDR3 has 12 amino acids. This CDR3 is CASSRVGTGLHF. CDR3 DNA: TGTGCCAGCAGCCGGGTAGGGACAGGCCTCCACTTT. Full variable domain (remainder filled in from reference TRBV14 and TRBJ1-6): EAGVTQFPSHSVIEKGQTVTLRCDPISGHDNLYWYRRVMGKEIKFLLHFVKESKQDESGMPNNRFLAERTGGTYSTLKVQPAELEDSGVYFCASSRVGTGLHFGNGTRLTVT.

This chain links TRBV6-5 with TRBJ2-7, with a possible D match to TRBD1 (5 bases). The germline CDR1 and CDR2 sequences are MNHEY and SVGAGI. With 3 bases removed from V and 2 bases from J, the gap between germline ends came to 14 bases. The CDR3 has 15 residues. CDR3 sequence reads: CASSYSPQAPYEQYF. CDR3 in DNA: TGTGCCAGCAGTTATAGCCCACAGGCGCCCTACGAGCAGTACTTC.

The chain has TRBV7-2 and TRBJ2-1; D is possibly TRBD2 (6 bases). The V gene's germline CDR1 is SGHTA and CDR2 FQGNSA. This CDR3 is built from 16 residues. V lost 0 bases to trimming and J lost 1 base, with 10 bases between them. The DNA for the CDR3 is TGTGCCAGCAGCTTAGCGGCGGGGTGGTCCTACAATGAGCAGTTCTTC. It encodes CASSLAAGWSYNEQFF.

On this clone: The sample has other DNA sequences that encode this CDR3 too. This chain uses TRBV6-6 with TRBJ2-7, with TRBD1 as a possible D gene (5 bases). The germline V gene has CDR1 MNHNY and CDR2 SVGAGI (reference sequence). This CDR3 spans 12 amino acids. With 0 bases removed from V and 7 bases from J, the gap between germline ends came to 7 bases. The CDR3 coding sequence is TGTGCCAGCAGTTACTCAGGGGTTGAGCAGTACTTC. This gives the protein CASSYSGVEQYF.

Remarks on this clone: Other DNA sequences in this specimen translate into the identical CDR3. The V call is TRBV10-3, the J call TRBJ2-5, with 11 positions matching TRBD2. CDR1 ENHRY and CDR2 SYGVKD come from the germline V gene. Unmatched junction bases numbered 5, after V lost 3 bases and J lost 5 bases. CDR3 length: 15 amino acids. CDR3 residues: CAISDGLAGGETQYF. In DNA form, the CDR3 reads TGTGCCATCAGTGATGGGTTAGCGGGAGGGGAGACCCAGTACTTC.